This record looks at one T cell receptor (beta chain) sequence and its context. This record comes from a study of CD8+CD57+ T cells in acquired aplastic anemia. The wider study: Sorting CD4+ and CD8+ cells gave DNA averaging 3.2 ug.

The use of genomic DNA as template underpinned the TCR beta VDJ and CDR3 profiling. TCRdb re-called the reads with MiXCR, one entry per CDR3 protein. The sample holds 200,000 or so distinct CDR3 sequences, roughly 60% seen once. The V end lost 3 bases, the J end lost 3 bases, and 9 bases lay between the germline ends. Germline V gives CDR1 LNHDA, CDR2 SQIVND (reference sequence). This CDR3 is 13 amino acids long. Patients sequenced had flow cytometry evidence of CD8+CD57+ cell expansion. All patients were therapy-naive when blood was sampled. The sequenced sample consisted of sorted CD4+, CD8+, or CD8+CD57+ T cells (not recorded which) from PBMCs. The rearrangement uses TRBV19 and TRBJ2-7; D is perhaps TRBD1 (6 bases). The origin of this receptor is a human donor with aplastic anemia. The CDR3 sequence: CASSIGTFYEQYF. CDR3 in DNA: TGTGCCAGTAGTATCGGGACATTCTACGAGCAGTACTTC.